This note documents a single T cell receptor (beta chain) sequence. In germline, CDR1 is SGDLS, CDR2 YYNGEE. The CDR3 spans 14 residues. Trimming removed 7 bases from V and 1 base from J, with 13 bases in between. This sample was taken from a study of OX40 agonist ivuxolimab in advanced cancers. Libraries were prepared by immunoSEQ multiplex PCR; TCRdb keeps only in-frame clonotypes and omits some of them. This sample yields 57,000 or so clones, of which roughly 86% are seen a single time; about 3.9% belongs to the top ten. The sequence came from an adult with an advanced solid tumor such as melanoma, head and neck, liver or kidney cancer. This sample comprised CD4+ or CD8+ T cells sorted from blood, obtained in a trial of the OX40 agonist ivuxolimab. The rearrangement links TRBV9 to TRBJ2-3; D possibly uses TRBD1 or TRBD2 (7 bases each). CDR3 amino acids: CASAGDRGTDTQYF. The CDR3 DNA follows: TGTGCCAGCGCGGGAGACAGGGGCACAGATACGCAGTATTTT.